This T cell receptor beta chain was found in a study of blood T cells in healthy people across ages. A word on this clonotype: Its antigen is not known.

The CDR3 contains 14 residues. Germline trimming cut 3 bases from V and 4 bases from J; bases unmatched to any gene: 4. Germline CDR1 reads DFQATT; CDR2 reads SNEGSKA (reference sequence). Study results and limitations: Relative to aged donors, long-lived donors carried more naive CD4+ cells and displayed higher diversity. Estimated diversity, derived from one million T cells, was regarded as an underestimate.

A second PCR of roughly 7 to 11 cycles used a sample-barcoded 5' primer and a J-beta primer mix. Using its own MiXCR run on the 5' RACE reads, TCRdb lists one record per CDR3 protein. The table records about 1,800,000 distinct CDR3 sequences, roughly 28% of them present only once. This clonotype was sampled from a woman in her twenties or thirties in good health. The chain links TRBV20-1 to TRBJ2-3; 10 bases align to TRBD1. The sample taken for sequencing was blood. CDR3 in amino acids: CSARGGQGPDTQYF. CDR3 in DNA: TGCAGTGCTAGGGGGGGACAGGGGCCAGATACGCAGTATTTT.